A selection of T cell receptor beta chains follows, all from one sample in a study of T cells in tuberculosis. TCRdb keeps only in-frame clones here, not all; method: immunoSEQ multiplex PCR. In the table there are roughly 7,100 clones, approximately 95% of which are singletons. Sequenced material: PBMCs. These receptors were obtained from an adult with tuberculosis. CDR3s include the opening cysteine and the closing phenylalanine or tryptophan. Fields, in order: CDR3 DNA, CDR3 protein, J gene, V gene, D gene, clone size. A D gene is named only where the DNA matches it firmly. The size entry is marked missing in some rows and otherwise reads once, few, many or a size class.

cdr3_nt: TGTGCCAGCAGTTTAGAAGGGACTAGGCATGAGCAGTTCTTC
cdr3_aa: CASSLEGTRHEQFF
j_call: TRBJ2-1
v_call: TRBV28
d_call: TRBD2
clone_size: .

cdr3_nt: TGCGCCAGCAGTGAGGGCGGCTCCTACGAGCAGTACTTC
cdr3_aa: CASSEGGSYEQYF
j_call: TRBJ2-7
v_call: TRBV10-1
d_call: .
clone_size: .

cdr3_nt: TGCGCCAGCAGCTTGGGGGAGGGTGATAGCAATCAGCCCCAGCATTTT
cdr3_aa: CASSLGEGDSNQPQHF
j_call: TRBJ1-5
v_call: TRBV5-1
d_call: .
clone_size: .

cdr3_nt: TGTGCCAGCAGCTCCGACACCGGGGAGCTGTTTTTT
cdr3_aa: CASSSDTGELFF
j_call: TRBJ2-2
v_call: TRBV7-3
d_call: .
clone_size: .

cdr3_nt: TGCGCCAGCAGCCCATTAAACCGGGACAGGGGTATCGATGAGCAGTTCTTC
cdr3_aa: CASSPLNRDRGIDEQFF
j_call: TRBJ2-1
v_call: TRBV5-1
d_call: TRBD1
clone_size: .

cdr3_nt: TGCGCCAGCAGCACCACCCGGGGACAGGCCTCCTACGAGCAGTACTTC
cdr3_aa: CASSTTRGQASYEQYF
j_call: TRBJ2-7
v_call: TRBV5-1
d_call: TRBD1
clone_size: .

cdr3_nt: TGTGCCAGCAGCGAGTATAGCGGGAGGGCCGGGGAGAATGAGCAGTTCTTC
cdr3_aa: CASSEYSGRAGENEQFF
j_call: TRBJ2-1
v_call: TRBV9
d_call: TRBD2
clone_size: .

cdr3_nt: TGCGCCAGCAGCTTCTACCCAGCGGGCAATGAGCAGTTCTTC
cdr3_aa: CASSFYPAGNEQFF
j_call: TRBJ2-1
v_call: TRBV5-1
d_call: .
clone_size: .

cdr3_nt: TGTGCCAGCAGTGAACAGGGGGTTGAAAAACTGTTTTTT
cdr3_aa: CASSEQGVEKLFF
j_call: TRBJ1-4
v_call: TRBV6-1
d_call: TRBD1
clone_size: .

cdr3_nt: TGCGCCAGCAGCCAAGAGGGGAGGGGACAGGGGGATGGAAACACCATATATTTT
cdr3_aa: CASSQEGRGQGDGNTIYF
j_call: TRBJ1-3
v_call: TRBV4-1
d_call: TRBD1
clone_size: .

cdr3_nt: TGTGCCAGCACTCCCTCGGATAGACAGGGCGGCAATCAGCCCCAGCATTTT
cdr3_aa: CASTPSDRQGGNQPQHF
j_call: TRBJ1-5
v_call: TRBV7-8
d_call: TRBD1
clone_size: .

cdr3_nt: TGCGCCACTCAATTGACAGGGGATGGCACAGATACGCAGTATTTT
cdr3_aa: CATQLTGDGTDTQYF
j_call: TRBJ2-3
v_call: TRBV5-1
d_call: TRBD1
clone_size: .

cdr3_nt: TGCGCCAGCAGCTTGGCTTTCCAGAAAGAGACCCAGTACTTC
cdr3_aa: CASSLAFQKETQYF
j_call: TRBJ2-5
v_call: TRBV5-1
d_call: .
clone_size: once

cdr3_nt: TGCGCCAGCAGCACCTTGACAGAACAAGAGACCCAGTACTTC
cdr3_aa: CASSTLTEQETQYF
j_call: TRBJ2-5
v_call: TRBV5-1
d_call: .
clone_size: .

cdr3_nt: TGTGCCAGCACCAGACGGACTAGCCGTGAAGAGACCCAGTACTTC
cdr3_aa: CASTRRTSREETQYF
j_call: TRBJ2-5
v_call: TRBV7-8
d_call: TRBD2
clone_size: .

cdr3_nt: TGTGCCACCTCCCTGGGCCCCCCCTATGGCTACACCTTC
cdr3_aa: CATSLGPPYGYTF
j_call: TRBJ1-2
v_call: TRBV25-1
d_call: .
clone_size: .

cdr3_nt: TGCGCCAGCAGTGAGACGGGCACCGGGGAGCTGTTTTTT
cdr3_aa: CASSETGTGELFF
j_call: TRBJ2-2
v_call: TRBV10-1
d_call: .
clone_size: .

cdr3_nt: TGTGCCAGCAGCTTAGGCCGTCGGAGTGGGAGAGCGGGGGAGCAGTACTTC
cdr3_aa: CASSLGRRSGRAGEQYF
j_call: TRBJ2-7
v_call: TRBV7-6
d_call: TRBD2
clone_size: .

cdr3_nt: TGTGCCAGCAGCCCACGACTAGCGGGAGGGCTGAGTTCCTACAATGAGCAGTTCTTC
cdr3_aa: CASSPRLAGGLSSYNEQFF
j_call: TRBJ2-1
v_call: TRBV7-9
d_call: TRBD2
clone_size: .

cdr3_nt: TGTGCCAGCAGCTCGGGGGGCGGGACAACCTACAATGAGCAGTTCTTC
cdr3_aa: CASSSGGGTTYNEQFF
j_call: TRBJ2-1
v_call: TRBV7-2
d_call: .
clone_size: .

cdr3_nt: TGTGCCAGCAGCTTGACAGCATATAGCAATCAGCCCCAGCATTTT
cdr3_aa: CASSLTAYSNQPQHF
j_call: TRBJ1-5
v_call: TRBV27
d_call: .
clone_size: once

cdr3_nt: TGTGCCAGTAGAAACAGGGGACGTATGAGCACTAATGAAAAACTGTTTTTT
cdr3_aa: CASRNRGRMSTNEKLFF
j_call: TRBJ1-4
v_call: TRBV19
d_call: TRBD1
clone_size: .

cdr3_nt: TGCAGCGTTGAACGAGGACAGATAGGGAATACGCAGTATTTT
cdr3_aa: CSVERGQIGNTQYF
j_call: TRBJ2-3
v_call: TRBV29-1
d_call: .
clone_size: .

cdr3_nt: TGTGCCAGCAGTTACTCGAGAGGCACTGAAGCTTTCTTT
cdr3_aa: CASSYSRGTEAFF
j_call: TRBJ1-1
v_call: TRBV6-5
d_call: .
clone_size: .

cdr3_nt: TGTGCCAGCAGTCGGGACTCTGGAAACACCATATATTTT
cdr3_aa: CASSRDSGNTIYF
j_call: TRBJ1-3
v_call: TRBV6-1
d_call: .
clone_size: .

cdr3_nt: TGTGCCAGCAGTTCCTCGACAGATTTAGAGACCCAGTACTTC
cdr3_aa: CASSSSTDLETQYF
j_call: TRBJ2-5
v_call: TRBV28
d_call: .
clone_size: .

cdr3_nt: TGTGCCAGCAGCCCTTACTCCCTTGGGGGGGGAAACACTGAAGCTTTCTTT
cdr3_aa: CASSPYSLGGGNTEAFF
j_call: TRBJ1-1
v_call: TRBV7-6
d_call: .
clone_size: .

cdr3_nt: TGTGCCAGCAGTGAAAATCTGGGCGGCACAGATACGCAGTATTTT
cdr3_aa: CASSENLGGTDTQYF
j_call: TRBJ2-3
v_call: TRBV6-1
d_call: .
clone_size: .

cdr3_nt: TGCAGTGCCATGGAGTGGGATGAGCAGTTCTTC
cdr3_aa: CSAMEWDEQFF
j_call: TRBJ2-1
v_call: TRBV20-1
d_call: .
clone_size: .

cdr3_nt: TGTGCCAGCAGTGCCCCTGCACTAGCGGGACATCTGTTCTTC
cdr3_aa: CASSAPALAGHLFF
j_call: TRBJ2-1
v_call: TRBV6-4
d_call: TRBD2
clone_size: .

cdr3_nt: TGTGCCGGAGGCAGGGGGCGCCCCAATCAGCCCCAGCATTTT
cdr3_aa: CAGGRGRPNQPQHF
j_call: TRBJ1-5
v_call: TRBV6-1
d_call: TRBD1
clone_size: .

cdr3_nt: TGTGCCAGTAGTCTCACACGGACAGAAAAAGAGACCCAGTACTTC
cdr3_aa: CASSLTRTEKETQYF
j_call: TRBJ2-5
v_call: TRBV19
d_call: .
clone_size: .

cdr3_nt: TGTGCCAGCAGCTTAGAACAGTTAAGACAAGAGACCCAGTACTTC
cdr3_aa: CASSLEQLRQETQYF
j_call: TRBJ2-5
v_call: TRBV7-9
d_call: .
clone_size: .

cdr3_nt: TGTGCCAGCAGCTTAAGGGCGGGTCAGATAGCGTACTTC
cdr3_aa: CASSLRAGQIAYF
j_call: TRBJ2-7
v_call: TRBV13
d_call: .
clone_size: .

cdr3_nt: TGTGCCAGCAGTAGTCTAGCGGGGGGGCAAGATACGCAGTATTTT
cdr3_aa: CASSSLAGGQDTQYF
j_call: TRBJ2-3
v_call: TRBV6-5
d_call: TRBD2
clone_size: .

cdr3_nt: TGTGCCAGCAGCGTAGATCGCCGAGGGGGGGACTATTATGAGCAGTTCTTC
cdr3_aa: CASSVDRRGGDYYEQFF
j_call: TRBJ2-1
v_call: TRBV9
d_call: .
clone_size: .

cdr3_nt: TGTGCCAGCAGTCCCGGGACAGGGAGCAGGAGCTATCAGCCCCAGCATTTT
cdr3_aa: CASSPGTGSRSYQPQHF
j_call: TRBJ1-5
v_call: TRBV27
d_call: TRBD1
clone_size: .